Listed below are T cell receptor beta chains from one sample, sequenced in a study of cytomegalovirus exposure and HLA in healthy donors. Here immunoSEQ multiplex PCR was the method, and the copy in TCRdb shows in-frame clones only, minus some. The table shows about 100,000 clones, with over 65% occurring only once. Sequencing was performed on PBMCs. The receptors were gathered from a woman aged 40 to 50 in good health and CMV-seropositive. The CDR3 runs from the conserved cysteine through the conserved F or W. A D gene is named only where the DNA matches it firmly. Not all rows give a size; the values are once, few, many and, for expanded clones, a class.

d_call j_call v_call clone_size cdr3_aa cdr3_nt
TRBD1 TRBJ2-3 TRBV10-3 . CAISGTGKSDTQYF TGTGCCATCAGTGGGACAGGTAAATCAGATACGCAGTATTTT
TRBD1 TRBJ1-6 TRBV6-6 . CASSPLGQGQNSPLHF TGTGCCAGCAGTCCCCTCGGACAGGGTCAGAATTCACCCCTCCACTTT
TRBD1 TRBJ1-2 TRBV4-1 . CASSQDLGQGVGYTF TGCGCCAGCAGCCAAGATCTGGGACAGGGGGTCGGCTACACCTTC
TRBD2 TRBJ2-3 TRBV7-9 . CASSVSGESTDTQYF TGTGCCAGCAGCGTTAGCGGGGAGAGCACAGATACGCAGTATTTT
. TRBJ2-7 TRBV5-5 . CASSPLGHEQYF TGTGCCAGCAGTCCGCTTGGCCACGAGCAGTACTTC
TRBD1 TRBJ1-6 TRBV4-3 . CASSHVAGTGTISPLHF TGCGCCAGCAGCCATGTGGCCGGGACAGGGACGATTTCACCCCTCCACTTT
. TRBJ2-6 TRBV5-6 . CASIVTGANVLTF TGTGCCAGCATCGTTACAGGGGCCAACGTCCTGACTTTC
. TRBJ2-1 TRBV5-1 . CASSLLANPGAGFNEQFF TGCGCCAGCAGCCTTCTTGCCAATCCGGGAGCCGGGTTCAATGAGCAGTTCTTC
. TRBJ1-3 TRBV6-1 . CASSNSQGGNTIYF TGTGCCAGCAGTAACTCACAGGGTGGAAACACCATATATTTT
TRBD1 TRBJ1-6 TRBV4-1 . CASSQTGESLHF TGCGCCAGCAGCCAAACAGGGGAGTCCCTCCACTTT
. TRBJ2-1 TRBV6-5 . CASTEGDYNEQFF TGTGCCAGCACGGAGGGTGATTACAATGAGCAGTTCTTC
. TRBJ2-5 TRBV4-2 . CASSQGGGTKETQYF TGTGCCAGCAGCCAAGGAGGGGGAACCAAAGAGACCCAGTACTTC
TRBD2 TRBJ2-7 TRBV5-1 . CASSRNMRTGLAGARRYEQYF TGCGCCAGCAGCCGAAACATGCGAACGGGACTAGCGGGGGCCCGTAGATACGAGCAGTACTTC
TRBD2 TRBJ2-1 TRBV27 . CASSPDSIRAGPSNEQFF TGTGCCAGCAGTCCCGACAGTATCCGAGCGGGGCCTTCCAATGAGCAGTTCTTC
. TRBJ1-6 TRBV7-2 once CASSLLEGNSPLHF TGTGCCAGCAGCTTATTGGAGGGGAATTCACCCCTCCACTTT
TRBD1 TRBJ2-7 TRBV18 . CASSPRTGTSYEQYF TGTGCCAGCTCACCAAGGACAGGGACCTCCTACGAGCAGTACTTC
TRBD1 TRBJ2-5 TRBV4-1 . CASSQERGTGEFQETQYF TGCGCCAGCAGCCAAGAACGGGGGACAGGGGAGTTCCAAGAGACCCAGTACTTC
. TRBJ1-2 TRBV5-1 . CASSLVGRIYTF TGCGCCAGCAGCTTGGTAGGGAGGATATACACCTTC
TRBD1 TRBJ1-2 TRBV10-2 few CASSEGRAGGAYGYTF TGCGCCAGCAGTGAGGGTAGGGCAGGGGGCGCCTATGGCTACACCTTC
TRBD1 TRBJ2-3 TRBV6-4 few CASSDGQGADTQYF TGTGCCAGCAGTGACGGACAGGGGGCAGATACGCAGTATTTT
. TRBJ1-2 TRBV18 once CASSPSESRGNYGYTF TGTGCCAGCTCACCGTCTGAGAGTAGGGGGAACTATGGCTACACCTTC
. TRBJ1-2 TRBV4-1 once CASSHSSTGSYTF TGCGCCAGCAGCCATTCTTCGACAGGCAGCTACACCTTC
TRBD1 TRBJ2-2 TRBV10-3 . CAISAGTGRTGELFF TGTGCCATCAGCGCCGGGACAGGGCGGACCGGGGAGCTGTTTTTT
TRBD1 TRBJ2-5 TRBV5-6 once CASSLWGQGRETQYF TGTGCCAGCAGCTTGTGGGGACAGGGGCGAGAGACCCAGTACTTC
. TRBJ1-1 TRBV6-1 . CASRGSAEAFF TGTGCCAGCAGGGGGAGTGCTGAAGCTTTCTTT
. TRBJ2-2 TRBV29-1 few CSAQIGQNTGELFF TGCAGCGCTCAAATAGGACAGAACACCGGGGAGCTGTTTTTT
TRBD1 TRBJ1-6 TRBV5-1 . CASSSLTGNSPLHF TGCGCCAGCAGCTCGCTGACAGGGAACTCACCCCTCCACTTT
. TRBJ2-3 TRBV18 . CASSPAPFADTQYF TGTGCCAGCTCACCTGCCCCCTTTGCGGATACGCAGTATTTT
. TRBJ2-7 TRBV6-5 . CASSLQGSGEQYF TGTGCCAGCAGTCTACAGGGTTCGGGCGAGCAGTACTTC
TRBD1 TRBJ2-7 TRBV5-1 . CASNVGTDGEQYF TGCGCCAGCAACGTAGGGACAGATGGCGAGCAGTACTTC
TRBD1 TRBJ1-1 TRBV18 . CASSPMTGVVNTEAFF TGTGCCAGCTCACCCATGACAGGGGTGGTGAACACTGAAGCTTTCTTT
TRBD1 TRBJ1-2 TRBV4-1 . CASSHAGQGKGYTF TGCGCCAGCAGCCATGCGGGACAGGGTAAAGGCTACACCTTC
TRBD1 TRBJ2-5 TRBV2 . CASSLGQGFFQETQYF TGTGCCAGCAGCCTTGGACAGGGTTTTTTCCAAGAGACCCAGTACTTC
. TRBJ2-7 TRBV5-4 . CASSPEGTVYEQYF TGTGCCAGCAGCCCGGAGGGAACAGTCTACGAGCAGTACTTC
. TRBJ2-2 TRBV5-1 . CASSALGQGNAGELFF TGCGCCAGCAGCGCCCTAGGGCAGGGGAACGCCGGGGAGCTGTTTTTT
. TRBJ2-5 TRBV27 . CASSPLVPRETQYF TGTGCCAGCAGTCCCCTCGTCCCCAGAGAGACCCAGTACTTC
. TRBJ2-5 TRBV30 . CAWSVGAGYPQYF TGTGCCTGGAGTGTAGGGGCGGGGTACCCCCAGTACTTC
TRBD1 TRBJ1-6 TRBV5-6 . CASSLGQGINSPLHF TGTGCCAGCAGCTTGGGACAGGGCATAAATTCACCCCTCCACTTT
. TRBJ2-5 TRBV7-8 . CASSLAVERGETQYF TGTGCCAGCAGCTTAGCGGTAGAGAGAGGGGAGACCCAGTACTTC
TRBD1 TRBJ1-2 TRBV30 . CAWRSPGTGGNYGYTF TGTGCCTGGCGAAGTCCCGGGACAGGGGGTAACTATGGCTACACCTTC
TRBD1 TRBJ1-2 TRBV6-6 . CASSLTGTDYGYTF TGTGCCAGCAGTTTAACCGGGACAGATTATGGCTACACCTTC
. TRBJ2-5 TRBV5-1 once CASSSLGQETQYF TGCGCCAGCAGCTCACTAGGGCAAGAGACCCAGTACTTC
. TRBJ1-2 TRBV4-3 . CASSQDPWQAPYGYTF TGCGCCAGCAGCCAAGATCCATGGCAGGCCCCCTATGGCTACACCTTC
TRBD1 TRBJ1-5 TRBV4-1 once CASSLQQGNQPQHF TGCGCCAGCAGCCTACAACAGGGGAATCAGCCCCAGCATTTT
TRBD1 TRBJ2-7 TRBV27 . CASRVGQGADEQYF TGTGCCAGCAGGGTCGGACAGGGGGCCGACGAGCAGTACTTC
TRBD1 TRBJ1-6 TRBV7-9 few CASSLTGQGNSPLHF TGTGCCAGCAGCTTAACAGGACAGGGAAATTCACCCCTCCACTTT
. TRBJ1-3 TRBV19 many CASRQDSGNTIYF TGTGCCAGCAGACAGGACTCTGGAAACACCATATATTTT
. TRBJ1-5 TRBV7-8 few CASSLNGRVQPQHF TGTGCCAGCAGCTTAAATGGCAGGGTTCAGCCCCAGCATTTT
. TRBJ2-2 TRBV7-9 . CASHFHSGELFF TGTGCCAGTCACTTTCATTCCGGGGAGCTGTTTTTT
TRBD1 TRBJ2-7 TRBV9 few CASSGAGTGAEQYF TGTGCCAGCAGCGGAGCCGGGACAGGGGCCGAGCAGTACTTC
. TRBJ1-5 TRBV18 few CASSPSGGGNQPQHF TGTGCCAGCTCACCTAGCGGGGGAGGCAATCAGCCCCAGCATTTT
TRBD1 TRBJ1-2 TRBV10-3 . CAINRGDRVDYGYTF TGTGCCATCAATCGGGGCGACAGGGTGGACTATGGCTACACCTTC
. TRBJ2-7 TRBV4-3 . CASSQVGGGRAYEQYF TGCGCCAGCAGCCAAGTTGGGGGCGGACGGGCCTACGAGCAGTACTTC
. TRBJ2-1 TRBV7-6 . CASSKDSALGEQFF TGTGCCAGCAGTAAGGACAGCGCCTTGGGGGAGCAGTTCTTC